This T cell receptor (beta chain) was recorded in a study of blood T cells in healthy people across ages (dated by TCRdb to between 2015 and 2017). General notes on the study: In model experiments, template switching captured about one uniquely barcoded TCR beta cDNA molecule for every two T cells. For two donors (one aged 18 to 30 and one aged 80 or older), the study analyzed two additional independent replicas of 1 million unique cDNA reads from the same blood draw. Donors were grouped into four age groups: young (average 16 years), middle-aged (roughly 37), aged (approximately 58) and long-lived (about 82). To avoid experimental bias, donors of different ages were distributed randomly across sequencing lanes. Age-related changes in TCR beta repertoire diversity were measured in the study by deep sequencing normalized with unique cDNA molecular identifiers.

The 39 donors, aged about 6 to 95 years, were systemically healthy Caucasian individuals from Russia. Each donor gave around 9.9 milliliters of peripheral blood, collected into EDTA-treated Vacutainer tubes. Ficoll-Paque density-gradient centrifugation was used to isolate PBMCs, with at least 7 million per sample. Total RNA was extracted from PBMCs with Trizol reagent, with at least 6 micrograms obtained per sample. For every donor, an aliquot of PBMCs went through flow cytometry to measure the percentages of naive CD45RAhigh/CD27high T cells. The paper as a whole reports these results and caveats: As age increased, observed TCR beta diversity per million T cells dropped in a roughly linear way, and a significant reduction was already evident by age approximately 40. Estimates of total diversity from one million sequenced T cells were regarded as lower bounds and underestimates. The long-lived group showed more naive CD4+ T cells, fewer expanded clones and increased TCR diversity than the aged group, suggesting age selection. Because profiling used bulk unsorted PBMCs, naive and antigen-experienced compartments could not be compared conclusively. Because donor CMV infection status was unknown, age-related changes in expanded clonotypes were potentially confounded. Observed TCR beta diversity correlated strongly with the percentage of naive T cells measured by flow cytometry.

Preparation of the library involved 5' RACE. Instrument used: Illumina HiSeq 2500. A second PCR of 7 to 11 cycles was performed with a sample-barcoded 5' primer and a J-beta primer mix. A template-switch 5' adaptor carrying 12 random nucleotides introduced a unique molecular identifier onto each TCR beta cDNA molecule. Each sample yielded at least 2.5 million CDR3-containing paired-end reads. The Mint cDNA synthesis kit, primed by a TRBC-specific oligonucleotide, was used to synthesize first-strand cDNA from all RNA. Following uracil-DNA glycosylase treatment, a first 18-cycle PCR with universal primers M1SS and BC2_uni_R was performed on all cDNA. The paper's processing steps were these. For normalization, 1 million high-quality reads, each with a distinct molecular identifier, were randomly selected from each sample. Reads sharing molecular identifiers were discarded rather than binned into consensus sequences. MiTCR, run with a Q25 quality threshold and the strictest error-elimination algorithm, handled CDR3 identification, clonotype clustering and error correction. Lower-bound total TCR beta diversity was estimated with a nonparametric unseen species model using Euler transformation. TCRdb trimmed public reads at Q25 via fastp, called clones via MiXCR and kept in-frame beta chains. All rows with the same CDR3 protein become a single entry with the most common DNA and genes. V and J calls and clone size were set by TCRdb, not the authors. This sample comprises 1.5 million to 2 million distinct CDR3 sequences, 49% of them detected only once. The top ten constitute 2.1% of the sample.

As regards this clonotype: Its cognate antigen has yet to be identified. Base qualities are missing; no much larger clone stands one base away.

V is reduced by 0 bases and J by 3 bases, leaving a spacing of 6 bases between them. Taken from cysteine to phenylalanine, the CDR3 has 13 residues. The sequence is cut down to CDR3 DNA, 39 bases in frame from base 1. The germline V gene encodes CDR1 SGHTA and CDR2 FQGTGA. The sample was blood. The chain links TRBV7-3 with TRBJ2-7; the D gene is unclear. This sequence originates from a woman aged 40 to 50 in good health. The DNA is TGTGCCAGCAGCTTAACCCCCTTCTACGAGCAGTACTTC. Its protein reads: CASSLTPFYEQYF. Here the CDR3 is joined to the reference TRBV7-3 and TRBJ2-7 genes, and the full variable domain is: GAGVSQTPSNKVTEKGKYVELRCDPISGHTALYWYRQSLGQGPEFLIYFQGTGAADDSGLPNDRFFAVRPEGSVSTLKIQRTERGDSAVYLCASSLTPFYEQYFGPGTRLTVT.